This TCR beta chain appears in the sequencing data of a study of blood T cell repertoires in COVID-19. Across the whole study: PBMCs, B-cell-depleted T cells, or T cells provided the cDNA or gDNA that made up the material.

Sequencing used immunoSEQ multiplex PCR; TCRdb keeps in-frame clones, though not all of them. Of roughly 150,000 clones in the sample, about 80% were seen once. With 1 base removed from V and 7 bases from J, the gap between germline ends came to 13 bases. The CDR3 has 15 residues. CDR1 is SGHTA, CDR2 FQGNSA, per germline. The rearrangement joins TRBV7-2 to TRBJ1-4; D perhaps matches TRBD1 (5 bases). The clonotype comes from a woman older than 75 with acute or convalescent COVID-19. Sequenced: peripheral blood. The DNA of the CDR3 is TGTGCCAGCAGCTTAGATTGGACATTTACTGAAAAACTGTTTTTT. This gives the protein CASSLDWTFTEKLFF. The variable domain in full, completed from reference TRBV7-2 and TRBJ1-4, reads GAGVSQSPSNKVTEKGKDVELRCDPISGHTALYWYRQSLGQGLEFLIYFQGNSAPDKSGLPSDRFSAERTGGSVSTLTIQRTQQEDSAVYLCASSLDWTFTEKLFFGSGTQLSVL.